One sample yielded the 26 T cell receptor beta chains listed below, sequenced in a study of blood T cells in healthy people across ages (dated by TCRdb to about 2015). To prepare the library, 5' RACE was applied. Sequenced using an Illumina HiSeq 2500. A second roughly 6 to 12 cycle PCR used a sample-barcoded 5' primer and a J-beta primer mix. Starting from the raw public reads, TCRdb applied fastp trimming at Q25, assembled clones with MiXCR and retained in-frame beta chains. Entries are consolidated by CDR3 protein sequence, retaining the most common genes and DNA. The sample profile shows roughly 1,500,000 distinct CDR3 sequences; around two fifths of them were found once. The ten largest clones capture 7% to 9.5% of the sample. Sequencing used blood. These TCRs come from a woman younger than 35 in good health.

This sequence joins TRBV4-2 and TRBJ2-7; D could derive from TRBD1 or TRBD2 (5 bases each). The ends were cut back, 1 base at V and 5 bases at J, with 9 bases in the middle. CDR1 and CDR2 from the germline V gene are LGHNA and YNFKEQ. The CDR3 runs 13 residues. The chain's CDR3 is CASSQGDGDEQYF. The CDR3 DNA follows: TGTGCCAGCAGCCAAGGGGACGGGGACGAGCAGTACTTC.

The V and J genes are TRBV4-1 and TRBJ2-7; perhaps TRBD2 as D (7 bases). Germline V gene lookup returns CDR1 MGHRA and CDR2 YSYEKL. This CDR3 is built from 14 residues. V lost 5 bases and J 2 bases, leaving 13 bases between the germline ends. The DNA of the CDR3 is TGCGCCAGCAGCAAGGCGGGGGCTACCTACGAGCAGTACTTC. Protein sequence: CASSKAGATYEQYF.

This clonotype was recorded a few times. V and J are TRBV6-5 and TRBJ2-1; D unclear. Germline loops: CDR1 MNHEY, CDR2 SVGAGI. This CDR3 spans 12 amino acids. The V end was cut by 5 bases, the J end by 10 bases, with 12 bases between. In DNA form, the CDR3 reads TGTGCCAGCAGTACCCCAAGGAGAGAGCAGTTCTTC. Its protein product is CASSTPRREQFF.

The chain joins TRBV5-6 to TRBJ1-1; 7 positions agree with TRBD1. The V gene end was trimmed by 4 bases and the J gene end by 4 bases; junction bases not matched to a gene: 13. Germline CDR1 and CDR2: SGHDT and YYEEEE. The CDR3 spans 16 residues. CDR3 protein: CASSRPGGRGGTEAFF. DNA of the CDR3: TGTGCCAGCAGCCGTCCGGGGGGCAGGGGGGGCACTGAAGCTTTCTTT.

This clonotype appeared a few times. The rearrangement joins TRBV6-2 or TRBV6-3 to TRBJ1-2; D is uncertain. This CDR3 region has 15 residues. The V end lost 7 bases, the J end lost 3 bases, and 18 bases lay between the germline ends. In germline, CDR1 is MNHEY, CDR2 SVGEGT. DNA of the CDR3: TGTGCCAGCAACCCTACTGGGCCCTACTACTATGGCTACACCTTC. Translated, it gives CASNPTGPYYYGYTF.

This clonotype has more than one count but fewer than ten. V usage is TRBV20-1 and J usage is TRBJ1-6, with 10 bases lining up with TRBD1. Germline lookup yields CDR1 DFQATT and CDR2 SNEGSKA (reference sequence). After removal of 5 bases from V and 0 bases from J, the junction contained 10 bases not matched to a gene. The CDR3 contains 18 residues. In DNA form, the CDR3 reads TGCAGTGCTGGTCCGGGACAGGGGACCCGCTCCTATAATTCACCCCTCCACTTT. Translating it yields CSAGPGQGTRSYNSPLHF.

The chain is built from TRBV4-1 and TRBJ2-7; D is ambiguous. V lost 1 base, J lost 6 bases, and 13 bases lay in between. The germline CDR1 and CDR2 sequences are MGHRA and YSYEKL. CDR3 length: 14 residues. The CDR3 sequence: CASSQGPRAVEQYF. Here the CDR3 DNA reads TGCGCCAGCAGCCAAGGCCCTAGAGCCGTCGAGCAGTACTTC.

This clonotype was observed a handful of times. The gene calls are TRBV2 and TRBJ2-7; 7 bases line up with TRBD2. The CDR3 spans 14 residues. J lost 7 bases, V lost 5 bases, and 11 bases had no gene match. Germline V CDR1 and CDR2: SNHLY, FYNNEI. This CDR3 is CASSYLAEGWEQYF. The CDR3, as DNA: TGTGCCAGCAGTTATCTAGCGGAGGGGTGGGAGCAGTACTTC. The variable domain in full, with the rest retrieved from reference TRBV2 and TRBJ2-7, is EPEVTQTPSHQVTQMGQEVILRCVPISNHLYFYWYRQILGQKVEFLVSFYNNEISEKSEIFDDQFSVERPDGSNFTLKIRSTKLEDSAMYFCASSYLAEGWEQYFGPGTRLTVT.

CDR3 DNA sequence: TGTGCCAGCAGTGTCGACCGAGGGGGGTTAGGAGGCGAGCAGTTCTTC. It yields the protein CASSVDRGGLGGEQFF. J is TRBJ2-1 and V is TRBV6-2 or TRBV6-3, with D perhaps matching TRBD1 or TRBD2 (6 bases each). The CDR3 extends over 16 amino acids. With 5 bases removed from V and 10 bases from J, the gap between germline ends came to 24 bases. The germline gives CDR1 MNHEY, CDR2 SVGEGT.

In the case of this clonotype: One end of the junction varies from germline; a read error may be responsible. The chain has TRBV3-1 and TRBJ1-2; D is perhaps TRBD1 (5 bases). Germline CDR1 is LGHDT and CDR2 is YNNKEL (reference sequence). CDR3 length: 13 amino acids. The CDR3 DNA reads TGTGCCGGCAGCCGAAGGCTGGGGCATGGCTACACCTTC. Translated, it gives CAGSRRLGHGYTF.

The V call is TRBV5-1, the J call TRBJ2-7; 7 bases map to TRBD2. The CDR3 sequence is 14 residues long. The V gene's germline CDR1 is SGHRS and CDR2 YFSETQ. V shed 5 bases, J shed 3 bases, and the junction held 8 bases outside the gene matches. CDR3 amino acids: CASRAGVLGYEQYF. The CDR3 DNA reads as TGCGCCAGCAGGGCGGGGGTGCTAGGCTACGAGCAGTACTTC.

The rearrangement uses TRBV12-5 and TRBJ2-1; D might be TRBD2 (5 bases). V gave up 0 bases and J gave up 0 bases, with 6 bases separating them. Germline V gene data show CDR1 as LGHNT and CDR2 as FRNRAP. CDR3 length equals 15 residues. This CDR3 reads CASGLVGSSYNEQFF. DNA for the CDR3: TGTGCTAGTGGTTTGGTAGGGAGCTCCTACAATGAGCAGTTCTTC.

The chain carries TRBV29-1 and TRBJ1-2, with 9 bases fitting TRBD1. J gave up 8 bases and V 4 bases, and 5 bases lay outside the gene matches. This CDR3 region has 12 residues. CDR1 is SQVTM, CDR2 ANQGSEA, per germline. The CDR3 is CSVAGTGKGYTF. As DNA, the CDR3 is TGCAGCGTTGCGGGGACAGGGAAAGGCTACACCTTC.

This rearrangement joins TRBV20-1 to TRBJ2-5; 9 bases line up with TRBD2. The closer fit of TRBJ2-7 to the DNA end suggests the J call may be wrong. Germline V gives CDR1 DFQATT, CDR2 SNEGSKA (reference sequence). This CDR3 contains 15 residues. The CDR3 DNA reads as TGCAGTGCTAGAGATGGGGGCGGGAGGGGCTACGAGCAGTACTTC. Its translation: CSARDGGGRGYEQYF.

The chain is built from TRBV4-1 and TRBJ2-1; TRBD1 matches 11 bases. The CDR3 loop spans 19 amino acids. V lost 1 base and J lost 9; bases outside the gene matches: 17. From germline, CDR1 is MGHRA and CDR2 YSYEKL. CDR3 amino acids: CASSQVESRWTGGKGEQFF. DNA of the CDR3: TGCGCCAGCAGCCAAGTGGAGTCCCGCTGGACAGGGGGCAAGGGTGAGCAGTTCTTC.

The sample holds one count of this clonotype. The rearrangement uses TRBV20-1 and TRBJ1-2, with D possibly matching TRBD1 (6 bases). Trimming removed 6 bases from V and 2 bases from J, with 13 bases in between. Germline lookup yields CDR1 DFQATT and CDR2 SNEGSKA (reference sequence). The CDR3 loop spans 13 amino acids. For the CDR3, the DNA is TGCAGTGCCAACGACAGGACAAACTATGGCTACACCTTC. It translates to CSANDRTNYGYTF.

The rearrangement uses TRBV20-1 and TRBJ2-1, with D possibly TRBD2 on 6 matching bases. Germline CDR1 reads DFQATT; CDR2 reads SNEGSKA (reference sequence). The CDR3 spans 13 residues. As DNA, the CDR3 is TGCAGCCACCGGGAGTCCCTCCACAATGAGCAGTTCTTC. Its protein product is CSHRESLHNEQFF.

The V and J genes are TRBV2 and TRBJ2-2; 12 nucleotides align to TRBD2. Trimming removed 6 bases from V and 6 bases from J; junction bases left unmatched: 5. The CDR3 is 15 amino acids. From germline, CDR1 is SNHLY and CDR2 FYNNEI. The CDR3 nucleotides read TGTGCCAGCAGCCTGACTAGCGGGAGCCCCGGGGAGCTGTTTTTT. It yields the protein CASSLTSGSPGELFF.

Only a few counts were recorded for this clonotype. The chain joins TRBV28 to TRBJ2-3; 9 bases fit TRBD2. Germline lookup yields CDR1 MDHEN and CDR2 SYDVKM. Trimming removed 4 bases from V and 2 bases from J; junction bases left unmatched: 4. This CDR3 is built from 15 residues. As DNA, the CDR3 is TGTGCCAGCAGTTCTTGGACTAGCGCCACAGATACGCAGTATTTT. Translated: CASSSWTSATDTQYF.

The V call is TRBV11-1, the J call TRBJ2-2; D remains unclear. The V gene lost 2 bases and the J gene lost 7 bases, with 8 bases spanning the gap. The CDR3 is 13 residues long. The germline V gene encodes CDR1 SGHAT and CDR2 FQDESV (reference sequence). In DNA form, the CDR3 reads TGTGCCAGCAGCTTACTAGTAGACGGGGAGCTGTTTTTT. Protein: CASSLLVDGELFF.

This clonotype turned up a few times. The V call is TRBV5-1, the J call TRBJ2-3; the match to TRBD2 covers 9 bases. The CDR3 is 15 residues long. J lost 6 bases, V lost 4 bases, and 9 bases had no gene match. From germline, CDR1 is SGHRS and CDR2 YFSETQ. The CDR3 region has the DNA TGCGCCAGCAGCCCACAGCTAGCGGGAACCGATACGCAGTATTTT. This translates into CASSPQLAGTDTQYF.

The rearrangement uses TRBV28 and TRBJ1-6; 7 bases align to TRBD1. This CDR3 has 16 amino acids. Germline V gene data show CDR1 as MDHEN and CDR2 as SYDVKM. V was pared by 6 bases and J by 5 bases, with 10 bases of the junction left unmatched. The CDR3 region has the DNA TGTGCCAGCAGACCCTACAGGGGATTGGATAATTCACCCCTCCACTTT. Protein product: CASRPYRGLDNSPLHF. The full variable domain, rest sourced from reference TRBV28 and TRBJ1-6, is DVKVTQSSRYLVKRTGEKVFLECVQDMDHENMFWYRQDPGLGLRLIYFSYDVKMKEKGDIPEGYSVSREKKERFSLILESASTNQTSMYLCASRPYRGLDNSPLHFGNGTRLTVT.

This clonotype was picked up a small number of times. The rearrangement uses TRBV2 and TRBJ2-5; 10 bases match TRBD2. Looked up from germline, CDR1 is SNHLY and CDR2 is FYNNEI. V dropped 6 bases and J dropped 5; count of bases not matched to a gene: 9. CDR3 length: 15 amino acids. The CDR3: CASSTGTSAPETQYF. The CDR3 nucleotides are TGTGCCAGCAGCACCGGGACTAGCGCCCCGGAGACCCAGTACTTC.

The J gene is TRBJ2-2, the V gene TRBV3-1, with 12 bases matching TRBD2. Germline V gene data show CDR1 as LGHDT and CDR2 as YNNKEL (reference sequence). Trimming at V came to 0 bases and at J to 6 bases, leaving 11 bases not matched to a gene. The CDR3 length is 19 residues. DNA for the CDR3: TGTGCCAGCAGCCAAGATAGGACTAGCGGGGTCATGAGGGCCGGGGAGCTGTTTTTT. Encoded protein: CASSQDRTSGVMRAGELFF.

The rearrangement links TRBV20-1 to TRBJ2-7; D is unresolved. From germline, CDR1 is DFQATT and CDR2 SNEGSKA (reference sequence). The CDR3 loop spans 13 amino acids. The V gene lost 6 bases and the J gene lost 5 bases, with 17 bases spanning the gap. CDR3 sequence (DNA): TGCAGTGCCATACGGCCCCCAGGAAACGAGCAGTACTTC. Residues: CSAIRPPGNEQYF.

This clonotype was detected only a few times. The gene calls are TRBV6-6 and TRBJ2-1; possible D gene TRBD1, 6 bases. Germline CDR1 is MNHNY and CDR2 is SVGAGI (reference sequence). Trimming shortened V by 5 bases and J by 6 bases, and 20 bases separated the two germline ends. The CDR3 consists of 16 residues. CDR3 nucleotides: TGTGCCAGCAGTGACCAGGGGAGTTCTATAGGCAATGAGCAGTTCTTC. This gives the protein CASSDQGSSIGNEQFF.